The T cell receptor (beta chain) under discussion was sequenced for a study of blood T cell repertoires in COVID-19. Study background: Nucleic acid was either cDNA or gDNA, and it came from T cells, B-cell-depleted T cells, or PBMCs.

This clone was detected only a few times. Germline V lookup: CDR1 MNHEY, CDR2 SVGAGI. The junction had 5 bases not matched to a gene; V was cut back by 2 bases and J by 7 bases. The CDR3 length is 14 residues. Original data processing: Counts of nucleated cells, estimated from reference gene primer amplification, were obtained. Data came from immunoSEQ multiplex PCR; TCRdb stores just in-frame clones and leaves some out. The V and J calls and clone size are taken from that table; D and trimming were inferred from the DNA. The data show 20,000 to 25,000 clones, 65% to 85% seen once. Sequencing was performed on peripheral blood. The TCR was taken from a man older than 75 with active or convalescent COVID-19. The chain carries TRBV6-5 and TRBJ1-2; TRBD1 agrees at 9 bases. The CDR3 is CASSYTGQGSGYTF. As DNA, the CDR3 is TGTGCCAGCAGTTACACGGGACAGGGTAGTGGCTACACCTTC.